A selection of T cell receptor beta chains follows, all from one sample in a study of shared clonotypes between healthy human individuals. Using immunoSEQ multiplex PCR, the repertoire was profiled, and TCRdb retains in-frame clones only, with some absent. Of under 1,100,000 clones listed, around 78% were seen once; the top ten hold 0.55% to 0.7%. The sequencing sample was made of memory CD4+ T cells from PBMCs. These receptors all stem from a man aged 18 to 29 in good health. Some clones in this sample may be carry-over from other donors' samples. Both conserved end residues are part of each CDR3. Each record gives: V gene, J gene, clone size, D gene, CDR3 DNA, CDR3 protein. D genes are given only for firm matches. Only part of the rows carry a size: once, few, many, or a class if the clone is expanded.

V gene: TRBV7-9
J gene: TRBJ2-1
clone size: .
D gene: TRBD2
CDR3 DNA: TGTGCCAGCACCTACTACACGGGACTAGCGGGACAACTTGAGCAGTTCTTC
CDR3 protein: CASTYYTGLAGQLEQFF

V gene: TRBV7-2
J gene: TRBJ1-2
clone size: .
D gene: .
CDR3 DNA: TGTGCCAGCAGCCCCTCGACAGTAAACTATGGCTACACCTTC
CDR3 protein: CASSPSTVNYGYTF

V gene: TRBV5-8
J gene: TRBJ1-4
clone size: .
D gene: .
CDR3 DNA: TGTGCCAGCAGCTTGTTGGGGGGTAATGAAAAACTGTTTTTT
CDR3 protein: CASSLLGGNEKLFF

V gene: TRBV5-6
J gene: TRBJ2-5
clone size: few
D gene: .
CDR3 DNA: TGTGCCAGCAACCTGGGGGCGCGGGAGACCCAGTACTTC
CDR3 protein: CASNLGARETQYF

V gene: TRBV19
J gene: TRBJ2-2
clone size: .
D gene: .
CDR3 DNA: TGTGCCAGTAGGACAAGGGACGGGGTAGACACCGGGGAGCTGTTTTTT
CDR3 protein: CASRTRDGVDTGELFF

V gene: TRBV4-1
J gene: TRBJ2-7
clone size: .
D gene: .
CDR3 DNA: TGCGCCAGCAGCCAAGATGATGACAATCTATACGAGCAGTACTTC
CDR3 protein: CASSQDDDNLYEQYF

V gene: TRBV9
J gene: TRBJ2-6
clone size: once
D gene: .
CDR3 DNA: TGTGCCAGCAGCGTTCAAACGACCAACGTCCTGACTTTC
CDR3 protein: CASSVQTTNVLTF

V gene: TRBV5-1
J gene: TRBJ1-1
clone size: once
D gene: .
CDR3 DNA: TGCGCCAGCAGCTTGGAGGAGGCGCGCACTGAAGCTTTCTTT
CDR3 protein: CASSLEEARTEAFF

V gene: TRBV5-1
J gene: TRBJ2-1
clone size: few
D gene: TRBD2
CDR3 DNA: TGCGCCAGCAGTCCGGGCCTGCTAGGCGGGAGCGCAGATGAGCAGTTCTTC
CDR3 protein: CASSPGLLGGSADEQFF

V gene: TRBV4-1
J gene: TRBJ2-3
clone size: .
D gene: .
CDR3 DNA: TGCGCCAGCAGCCAGGCACAGGGCACAGATACGCAGTATTTT
CDR3 protein: CASSQAQGTDTQYF

V gene: TRBV7-9
J gene: TRBJ2-3
clone size: .
D gene: TRBD1
CDR3 DNA: TGTGCCAGCAGCCACAGGGGGCCTACAGGAGATACGCAGTATTTT
CDR3 protein: CASSHRGPTGDTQYF

V gene: TRBV19
J gene: TRBJ1-2
clone size: many
D gene: .
CDR3 DNA: TGTGCCAGTAGTACCGTCGGGACCAACTATGGCTACACCTTC
CDR3 protein: CASSTVGTNYGYTF

V gene: TRBV7-8
J gene: TRBJ1-5
clone size: once
D gene: TRBD1
CDR3 DNA: TGTGCCAGCAGCTTAGCGCCGGGACAGCTTGGTGTAAGGTTTCCGGCCCAGCATTTT
CDR3 protein: CASSLAPGQLGVRFPAQHF

V gene: TRBV5-5
J gene: TRBJ1-4
clone size: .
D gene: .
CDR3 DNA: TGTGCCAGCAGCTTTTCTGGCCTACTCAATGAAAAACTGTTTTTT
CDR3 protein: CASSFSGLLNEKLFF

V gene: TRBV7-9
J gene: TRBJ2-1
clone size: .
D gene: TRBD2
CDR3 DNA: TGTGCCAGCAGCCCAGAGGGTGGACTAGCGGGAAGCTCCTACAATGAGCAGTTCTTC
CDR3 protein: CASSPEGGLAGSSYNEQFF